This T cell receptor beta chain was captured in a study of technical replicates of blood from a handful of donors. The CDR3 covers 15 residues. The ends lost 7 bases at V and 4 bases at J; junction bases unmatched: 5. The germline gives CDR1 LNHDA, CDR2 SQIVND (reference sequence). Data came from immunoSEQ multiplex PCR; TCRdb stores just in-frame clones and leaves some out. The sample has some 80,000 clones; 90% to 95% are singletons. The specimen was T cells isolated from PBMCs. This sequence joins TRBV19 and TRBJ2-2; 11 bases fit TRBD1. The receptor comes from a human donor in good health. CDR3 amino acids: CASIPGTGGTGELFF. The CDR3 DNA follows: TGTGCCAGTATCCCCGGGACAGGGGGCACCGGGGAGCTGTTTTTT.